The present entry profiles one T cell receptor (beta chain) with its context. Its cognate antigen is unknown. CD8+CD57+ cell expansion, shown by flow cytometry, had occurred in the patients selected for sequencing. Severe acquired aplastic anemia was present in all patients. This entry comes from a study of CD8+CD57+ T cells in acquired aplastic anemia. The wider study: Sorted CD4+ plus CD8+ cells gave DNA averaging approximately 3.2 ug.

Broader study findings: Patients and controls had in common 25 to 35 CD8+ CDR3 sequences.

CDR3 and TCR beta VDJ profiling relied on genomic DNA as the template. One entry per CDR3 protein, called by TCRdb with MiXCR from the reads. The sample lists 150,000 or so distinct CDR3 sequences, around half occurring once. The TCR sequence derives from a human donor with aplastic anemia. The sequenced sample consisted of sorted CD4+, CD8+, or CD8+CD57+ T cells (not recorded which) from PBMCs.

CDR3 sequence reads: CASSLRATYEQYF. CDR3 nucleotides: TGTGCCAGCAGTTTGCGGGCTACCTACGAGCAGTACTTC. The chain is built from TRBV12-3 or TRBV12-4 and TRBJ2-7, with D tentatively TRBD2 (5 bases). The CDR3 extends over 13 amino acids. The germline V and J ends were trimmed by 3 bases and 2 bases, with 8 bases remaining between them.